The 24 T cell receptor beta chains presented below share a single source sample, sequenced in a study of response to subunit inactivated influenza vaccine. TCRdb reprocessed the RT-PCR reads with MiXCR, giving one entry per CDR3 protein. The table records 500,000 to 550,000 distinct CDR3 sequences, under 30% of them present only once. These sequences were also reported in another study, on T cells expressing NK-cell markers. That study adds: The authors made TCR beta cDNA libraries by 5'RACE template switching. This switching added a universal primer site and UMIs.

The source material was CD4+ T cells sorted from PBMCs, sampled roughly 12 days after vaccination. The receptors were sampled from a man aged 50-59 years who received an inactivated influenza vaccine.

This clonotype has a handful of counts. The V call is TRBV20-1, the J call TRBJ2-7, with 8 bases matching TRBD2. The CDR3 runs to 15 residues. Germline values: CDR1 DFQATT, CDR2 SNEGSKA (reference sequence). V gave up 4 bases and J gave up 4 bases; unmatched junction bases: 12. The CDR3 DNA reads TGCAGTGCTACCAATCCGGGACTAGGTGGTTACGAGCAGTACTTC. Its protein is CSATNPGLGGYEQYF.

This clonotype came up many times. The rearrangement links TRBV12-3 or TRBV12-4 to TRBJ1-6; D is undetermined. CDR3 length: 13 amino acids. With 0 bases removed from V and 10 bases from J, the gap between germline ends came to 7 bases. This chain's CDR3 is CASSLAVGSPLHF. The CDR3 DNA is TGTGCCAGCAGTTTAGCGGTCGGCTCACCCCTCCACTTT.

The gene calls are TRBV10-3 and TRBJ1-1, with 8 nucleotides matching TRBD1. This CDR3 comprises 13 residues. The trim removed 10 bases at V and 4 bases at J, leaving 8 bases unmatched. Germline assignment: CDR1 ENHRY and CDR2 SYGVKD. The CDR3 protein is CATAGQGGTEAFF. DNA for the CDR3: TGTGCCACTGCTGGACAGGGCGGCACTGAAGCTTTCTTT.

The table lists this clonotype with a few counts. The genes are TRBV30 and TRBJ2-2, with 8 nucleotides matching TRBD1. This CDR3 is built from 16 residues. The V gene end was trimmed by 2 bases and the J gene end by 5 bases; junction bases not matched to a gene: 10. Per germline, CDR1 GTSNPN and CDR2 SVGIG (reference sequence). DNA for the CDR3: TGTGCCTGGAGTACATACCGGGACAGGATGACCGGGGAGCTGTTTTTT. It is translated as CAWSTYRDRMTGELFF.

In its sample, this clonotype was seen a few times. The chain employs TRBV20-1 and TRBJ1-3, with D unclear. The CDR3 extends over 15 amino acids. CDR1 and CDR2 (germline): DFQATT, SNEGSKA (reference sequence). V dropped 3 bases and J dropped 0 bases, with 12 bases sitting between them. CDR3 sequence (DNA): TGCAGTGCTAGCCAGGCAGCCGACTCTGGAAACACCATATATTTT. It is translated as CSASQAADSGNTIYF.

The DNA for the CDR3 is TGTGCCAGCAGGGCAGCGCGGGAGGGGAGTTCCTACGAGCAGTACTTC. The encoded protein is CASRAAREGSSYEQYF. The gene calls are TRBV6-2 or TRBV6-3 and TRBJ2-7, with 9 nucleotides matching TRBD2. Germline V CDR1 and CDR2: MNHEY, SVGEGT. The junction had 10 bases not matched to a gene; V was cut back by 6 bases and J by 1 base. The CDR3 sequence is 16 residues long.

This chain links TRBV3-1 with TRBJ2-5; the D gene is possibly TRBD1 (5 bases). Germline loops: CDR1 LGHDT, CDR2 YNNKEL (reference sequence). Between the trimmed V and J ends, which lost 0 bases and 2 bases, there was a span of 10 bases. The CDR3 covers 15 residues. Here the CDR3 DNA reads TGTGCCAGCAGCCAAGATTTGGCAGGGCAAGAGACCCAGTACTTC. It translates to CASSQDLAGQETQYF.

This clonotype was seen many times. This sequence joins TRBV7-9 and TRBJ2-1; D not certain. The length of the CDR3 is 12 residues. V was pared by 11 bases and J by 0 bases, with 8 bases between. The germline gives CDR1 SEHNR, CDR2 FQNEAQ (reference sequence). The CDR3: CAAAPSYNEQFF. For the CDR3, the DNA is TGTGCCGCGGCCCCCTCCTACAATGAGCAGTTCTTC.

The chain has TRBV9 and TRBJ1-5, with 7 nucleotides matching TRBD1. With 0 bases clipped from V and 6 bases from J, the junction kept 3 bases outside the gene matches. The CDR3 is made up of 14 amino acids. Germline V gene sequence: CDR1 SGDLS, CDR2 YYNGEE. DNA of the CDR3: TGTGCCAGCAGCGTAGACCAGGGGGTTCAGCCCCAGCATTTT. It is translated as CASSVDQGVQPQHF.

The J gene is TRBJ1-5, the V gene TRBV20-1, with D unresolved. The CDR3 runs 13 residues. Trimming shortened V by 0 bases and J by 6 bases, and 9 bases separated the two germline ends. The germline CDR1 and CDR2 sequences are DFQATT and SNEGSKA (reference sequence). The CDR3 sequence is CSARDGPGQPQHF. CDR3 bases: TGCAGTGCTAGAGATGGGCCCGGTCAGCCCCAGCATTTT.

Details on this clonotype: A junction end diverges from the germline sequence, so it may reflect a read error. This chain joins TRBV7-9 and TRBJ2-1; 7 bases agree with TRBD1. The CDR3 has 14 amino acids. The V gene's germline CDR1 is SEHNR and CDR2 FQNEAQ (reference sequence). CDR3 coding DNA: TGTGCCAGCAGGTTAGAAACAGGGGCGAGTGAGCAGTTCTTC. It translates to CASRLETGASEQFF.

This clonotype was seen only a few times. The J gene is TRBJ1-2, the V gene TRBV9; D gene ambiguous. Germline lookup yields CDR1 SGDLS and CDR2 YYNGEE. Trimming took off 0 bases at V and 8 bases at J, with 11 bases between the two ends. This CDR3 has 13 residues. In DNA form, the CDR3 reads TGTGCCAGCAGCGTAGACCCGACGGGAGGCTACACCTTC. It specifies CASSVDPTGGYTF.

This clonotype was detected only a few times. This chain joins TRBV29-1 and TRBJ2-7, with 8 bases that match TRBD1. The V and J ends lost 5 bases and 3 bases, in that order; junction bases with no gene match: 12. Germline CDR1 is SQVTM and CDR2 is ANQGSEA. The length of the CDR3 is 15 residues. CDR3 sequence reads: CSVMTIDRGGYEQYF. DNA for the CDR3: TGCAGCGTTATGACGATAGACAGGGGAGGCTACGAGCAGTACTTC.

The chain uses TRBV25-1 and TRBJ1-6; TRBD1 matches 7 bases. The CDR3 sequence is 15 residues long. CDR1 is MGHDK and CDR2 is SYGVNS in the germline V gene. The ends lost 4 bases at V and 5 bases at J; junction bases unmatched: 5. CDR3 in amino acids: CASSGGTADNSPLHF. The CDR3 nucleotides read TGTGCCAGCAGTGGCGGGACAGCGGATAATTCACCCCTCCACTTT.

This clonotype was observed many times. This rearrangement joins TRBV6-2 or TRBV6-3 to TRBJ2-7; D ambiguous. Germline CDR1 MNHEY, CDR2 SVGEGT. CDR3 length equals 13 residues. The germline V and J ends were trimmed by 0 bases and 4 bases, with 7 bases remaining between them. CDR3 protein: CASSYSSRYEQYF. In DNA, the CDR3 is TGTGCCAGCAGTTACTCTTCCCGATACGAGCAGTACTTC.

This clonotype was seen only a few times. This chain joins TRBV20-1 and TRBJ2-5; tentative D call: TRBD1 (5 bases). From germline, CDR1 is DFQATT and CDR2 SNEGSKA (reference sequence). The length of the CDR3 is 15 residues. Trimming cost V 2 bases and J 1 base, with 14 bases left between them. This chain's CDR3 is CSARKIGAPQETQYF. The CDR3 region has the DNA TGCAGTGCTAGAAAGATTGGGGCTCCCCAAGAGACCCAGTACTTC.

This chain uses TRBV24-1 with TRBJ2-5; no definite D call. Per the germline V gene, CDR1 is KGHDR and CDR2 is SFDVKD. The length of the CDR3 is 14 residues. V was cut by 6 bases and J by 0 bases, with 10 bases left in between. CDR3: CATSPQANQETQYF. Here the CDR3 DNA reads TGTGCCACCAGTCCACAAGCGAACCAAGAGACCCAGTACTTC.

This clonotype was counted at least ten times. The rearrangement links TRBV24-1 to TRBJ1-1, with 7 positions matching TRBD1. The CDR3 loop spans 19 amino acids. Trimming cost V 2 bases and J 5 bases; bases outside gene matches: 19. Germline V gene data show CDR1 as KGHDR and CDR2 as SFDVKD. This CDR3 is CATSDYPGQQRDASTEAFF. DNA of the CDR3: TGTGCCACCAGTGATTACCCGGGACAGCAAAGGGATGCGAGTACTGAAGCTTTCTTT.

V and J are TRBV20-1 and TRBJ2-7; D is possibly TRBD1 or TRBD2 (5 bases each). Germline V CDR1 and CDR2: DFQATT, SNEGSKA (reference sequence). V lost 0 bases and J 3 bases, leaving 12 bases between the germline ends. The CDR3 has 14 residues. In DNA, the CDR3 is TGCAGTGCTAGAGATGGGACCTCCATCTACGAGCAGTACTTC. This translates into CSARDGTSIYEQYF.

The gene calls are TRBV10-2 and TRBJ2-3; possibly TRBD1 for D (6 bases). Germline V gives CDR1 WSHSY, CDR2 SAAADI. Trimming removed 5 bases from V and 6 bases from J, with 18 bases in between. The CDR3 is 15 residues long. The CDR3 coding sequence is TGCGCCAGCAGTACGTGGCAGGGGCCCGGGGATACGCAGTATTTT. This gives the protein CASSTWQGPGDTQYF.

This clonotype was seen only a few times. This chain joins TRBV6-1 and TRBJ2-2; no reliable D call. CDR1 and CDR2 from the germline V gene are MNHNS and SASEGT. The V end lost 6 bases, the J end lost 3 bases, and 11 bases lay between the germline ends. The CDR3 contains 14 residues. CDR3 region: CASSPRGYTGELFF. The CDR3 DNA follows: TGTGCCAGCAGCCCACGAGGATACACCGGGGAGCTGTTTTTT.

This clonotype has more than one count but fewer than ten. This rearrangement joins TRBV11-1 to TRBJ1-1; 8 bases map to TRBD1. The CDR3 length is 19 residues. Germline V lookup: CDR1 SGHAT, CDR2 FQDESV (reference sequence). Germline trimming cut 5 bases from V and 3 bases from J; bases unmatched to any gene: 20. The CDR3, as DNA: TGTGCCAGCAGCCGTATACTAAGGACAGGGCGCGGACTAGACACTGAAGCTTTCTTT. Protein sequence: CASSRILRTGRGLDTEAFF.

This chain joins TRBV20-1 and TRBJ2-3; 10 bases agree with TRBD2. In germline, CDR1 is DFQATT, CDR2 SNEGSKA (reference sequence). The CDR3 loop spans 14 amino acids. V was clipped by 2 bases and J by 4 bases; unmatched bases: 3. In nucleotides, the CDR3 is TGCAGTGCTAGAAAGCGGGGGGGAGCAGATACGCAGTATTTT. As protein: CSARKRGGADTQYF.

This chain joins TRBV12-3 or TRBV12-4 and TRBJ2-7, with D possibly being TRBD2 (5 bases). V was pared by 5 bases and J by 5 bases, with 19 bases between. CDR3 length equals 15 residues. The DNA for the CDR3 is TGTGCCAGCAGTAAAGGGCTACTAGACTTGGACGAGCAGTACTTC. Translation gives CASSKGLLDLDEQYF.